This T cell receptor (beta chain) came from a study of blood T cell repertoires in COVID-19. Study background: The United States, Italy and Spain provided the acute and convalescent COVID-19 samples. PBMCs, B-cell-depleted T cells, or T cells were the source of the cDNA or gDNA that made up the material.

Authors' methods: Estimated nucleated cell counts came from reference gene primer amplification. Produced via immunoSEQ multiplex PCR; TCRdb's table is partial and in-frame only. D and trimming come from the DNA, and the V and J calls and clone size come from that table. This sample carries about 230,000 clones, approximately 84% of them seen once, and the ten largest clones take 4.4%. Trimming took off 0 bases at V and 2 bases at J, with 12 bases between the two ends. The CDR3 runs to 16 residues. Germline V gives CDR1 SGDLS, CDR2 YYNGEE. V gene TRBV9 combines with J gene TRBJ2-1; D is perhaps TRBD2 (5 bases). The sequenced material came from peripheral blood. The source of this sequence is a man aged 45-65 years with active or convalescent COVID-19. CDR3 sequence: CASSVEGQEAYNEQFF. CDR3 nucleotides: TGTGCCAGCAGCGTAGAAGGCCAGGAGGCCTACAATGAGCAGTTCTTC. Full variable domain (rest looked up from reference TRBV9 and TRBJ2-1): DSGVTQTPKHLITATGQRVTLRCSPRSGDLSVYWYQQSLDQGLQFLIQYYNGEERAKGNILERFSAQQFPDLHSELNLSSLELGDSALYFCASSVEGQEAYNEQFFGPGTRLTVL.